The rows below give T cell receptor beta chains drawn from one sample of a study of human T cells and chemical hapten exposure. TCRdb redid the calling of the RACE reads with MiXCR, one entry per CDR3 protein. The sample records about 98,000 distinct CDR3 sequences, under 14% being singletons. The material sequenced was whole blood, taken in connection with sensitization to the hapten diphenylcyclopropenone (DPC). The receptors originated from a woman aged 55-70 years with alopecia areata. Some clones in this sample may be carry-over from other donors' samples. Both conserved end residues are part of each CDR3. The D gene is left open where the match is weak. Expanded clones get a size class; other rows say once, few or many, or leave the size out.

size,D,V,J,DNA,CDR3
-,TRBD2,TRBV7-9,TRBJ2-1,TGTGCCAGCAGCTCTAGCGGGGGGGCGTGGAATGAGCAGTTCTTC,CASSSSGGAWNEQFF
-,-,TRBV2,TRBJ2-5,TGTGGCAGCCGGGGGGCCCAAGAGACCCAGTACTTC,CGSRGAQETQYF
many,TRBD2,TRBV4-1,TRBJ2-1,TGCGCCAGCAGCCAGAGGGGGGCTAGCGGGGGTAATGAGCAGTTCTTC,CASSQRGASGGNEQFF
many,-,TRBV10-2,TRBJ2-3,TGCGCCAGCAGTGAGTTGGTCTACCCCACAGATACGCAGTATTTT,CASSELVYPTDTQYF
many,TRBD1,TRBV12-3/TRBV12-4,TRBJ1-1,TGTGCCAGCAGTCCGCAGGGGGGGACTATGAACACTGAAGCTTTCTTT,CASSPQGGTMNTEAFF
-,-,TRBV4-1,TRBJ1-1,TGCGCCAGCCGACCGGGACGGTACAAGAACACTGAAGCTTTCTTT,CASRPGRYKNTEAFF
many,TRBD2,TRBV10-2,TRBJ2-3,TGCGCCAGCAGTGAGTCGGGACTAGCGGGGGATCGAGATACGCAGTATTTT,CASSESGLAGDRDTQYF
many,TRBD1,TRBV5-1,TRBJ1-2,TGCGCCAGCAGCCGGGACAGGGGAAGGGACTACACCTTC,CASSRDRGRDYTF
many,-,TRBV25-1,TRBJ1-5,TGTGCCAGCAGTGAATTGGGGAATCAGCCCCAGCATTTT,CASSELGNQPQHF
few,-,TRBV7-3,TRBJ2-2,TGTGCCAGCAGCTTTGGTGCGGGCTTGACCGCGAACACCGGGGAGCTGTTTTTT,CASSFGAGLTANTGELFF
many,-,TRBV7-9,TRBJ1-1,TGTGCCAGCAGCTCCAGGGGGAACACTGAAGCTTTCTTT,CASSSRGNTEAFF
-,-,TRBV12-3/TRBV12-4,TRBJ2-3,TGTGCCAGCAACTCCCGCGGAGCTAGCACAGATACGCAGTATTTT,CASNSRGASTDTQYF
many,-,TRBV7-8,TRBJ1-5,TGTGCCAGCAGCTTAGTTGCAGGGGCCACATATCAGCCCCAGCATTTT,CASSLVAGATYQPQHF
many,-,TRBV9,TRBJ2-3,TGTGCCAGCAGCGTAGCTTCCACAGATACGCAGTATTTT,CASSVASTDTQYF
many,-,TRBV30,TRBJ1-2,TGTGCCTGGAGTCCCAGTTCTCGAATGGTTGGCTACACCTTC,CAWSPSSRMVGYTF
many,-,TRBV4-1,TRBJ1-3,TGCGCCAGCAGCCAAGGACAGGATGATGGAAACACCATATATTTT,CASSQGQDDGNTIYF
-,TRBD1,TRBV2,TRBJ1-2,TGTGCCAGCAACGGACAGGGTGGTGGCTACACCTTC,CASNGQGGGYTF
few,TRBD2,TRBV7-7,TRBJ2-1,TGTGTTAGCAGCTCAAGCGGGGCTCCCAATGAGCAGTTCTTC,CVSSSSGAPNEQFF
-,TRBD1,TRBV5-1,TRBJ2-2,TGCGCCAGCAGCTTGGATACAGGGGACACCGGGGAGCTGTTTTTT,CASSLDTGDTGELFF
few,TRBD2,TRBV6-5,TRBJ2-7,TGTGCCAGCAGTTACCTAGCGGACTCCTACGAGCAGTACTTC,CASSYLADSYEQYF